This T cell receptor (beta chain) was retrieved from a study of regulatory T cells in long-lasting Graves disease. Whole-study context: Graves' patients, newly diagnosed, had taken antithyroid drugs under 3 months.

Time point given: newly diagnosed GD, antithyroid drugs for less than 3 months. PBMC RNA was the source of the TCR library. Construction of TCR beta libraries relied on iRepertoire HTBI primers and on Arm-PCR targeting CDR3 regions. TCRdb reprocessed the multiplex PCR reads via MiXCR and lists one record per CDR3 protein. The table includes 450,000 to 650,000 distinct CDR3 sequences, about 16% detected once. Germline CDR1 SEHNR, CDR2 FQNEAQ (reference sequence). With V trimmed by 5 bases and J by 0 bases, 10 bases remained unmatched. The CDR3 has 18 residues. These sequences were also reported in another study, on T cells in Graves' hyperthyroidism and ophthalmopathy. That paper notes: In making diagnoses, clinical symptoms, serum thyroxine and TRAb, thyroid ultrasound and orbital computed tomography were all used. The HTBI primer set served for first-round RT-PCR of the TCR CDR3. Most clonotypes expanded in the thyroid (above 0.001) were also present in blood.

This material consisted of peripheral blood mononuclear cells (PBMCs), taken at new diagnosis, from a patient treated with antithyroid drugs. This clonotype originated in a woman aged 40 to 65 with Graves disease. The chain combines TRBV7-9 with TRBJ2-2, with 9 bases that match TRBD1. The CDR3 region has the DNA TGTGCCAGCAGCACCGCGGACAGGGGTCGTCCGAACACCGGGGAGCTGTTTTTT. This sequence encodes CASSTADRGRPNTGELFF.